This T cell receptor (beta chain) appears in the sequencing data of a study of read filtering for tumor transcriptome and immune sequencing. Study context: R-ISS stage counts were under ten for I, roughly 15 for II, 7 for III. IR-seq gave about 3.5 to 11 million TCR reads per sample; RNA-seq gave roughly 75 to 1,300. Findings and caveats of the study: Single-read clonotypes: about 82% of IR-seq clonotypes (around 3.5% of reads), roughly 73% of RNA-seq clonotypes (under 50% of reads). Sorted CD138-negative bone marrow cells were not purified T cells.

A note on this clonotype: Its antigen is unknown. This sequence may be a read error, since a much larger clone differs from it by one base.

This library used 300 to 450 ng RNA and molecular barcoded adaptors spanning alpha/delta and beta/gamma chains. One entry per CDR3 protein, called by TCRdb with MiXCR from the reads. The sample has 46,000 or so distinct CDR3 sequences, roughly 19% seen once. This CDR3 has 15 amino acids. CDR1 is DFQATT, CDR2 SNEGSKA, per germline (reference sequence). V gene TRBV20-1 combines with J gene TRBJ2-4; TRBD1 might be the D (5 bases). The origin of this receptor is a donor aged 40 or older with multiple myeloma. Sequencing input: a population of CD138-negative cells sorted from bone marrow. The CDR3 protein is CSAELIRGLKSIQYF. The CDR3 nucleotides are TGCAGTGCTGAACTAATAAGGGGCTTAAAAAGCATTCAGTACTTC.